This T cell receptor (beta chain) stems from a study of cytomegalovirus exposure and HLA in healthy donors (dated by TCRdb to 2016 to 2017). Regarding the complete study: An earlier analysis of roughly 630 of the donors reported 250 to 300 Gb of sequence data and more than 90 million unique TCR beta sequences from 190 million or so T cells. An early release covering about 600 HLA-typed donors comprised 250 to 350 gigabases of sequencing data and roughly 85 million unique TCR sequences. The genetic ancestry cluster associated with self-reported Caucasian donors included over 80% of the 350 to 500 genotyped donors. The study was designed to test whether signatures of past pathogen exposure could be identified by cataloging public T cell receptors. The study used immunosequencing to profile the T cell repertoires of more than 650 subjects and linked those repertoires to cytomegalovirus serostatus. Along with the approximately 700-subject first cohort, a separate validation cohort of around 110 different subjects was used. To predict cytomegalovirus infection status, the study combined high-throughput TCR immunosequencing, statistical association of individual TCRs with disease status, and machine learning. To study patterns of TCR occurrence, a later analysis re-analyzed previously published TCR beta repertoires from around 660 donors and added high-resolution HLA genotyping. In the later analysis, no new phenotypic data were used to find candidate immune exposures; instead, reliance was placed on TCR beta sequences and their occurrence across donors. To decide whether each TCR beta V gene segment behaved as functional or pseudogenic, an earlier analysis of some 600 of the donors relied on high-throughput TCR beta sequencing. Alongside the repertoire data, information on donor age, sex, ethnicity and CMV serostatus was compiled. In a later genetic analysis, genome-wide SNP genotypes for about three fifths of the 666 donors were used, and that subset was treated as a discovery cohort. Every discovery cohort repertoire had been produced on one sequencing platform. Class I and class II HLA loci were covered by the typing at four-digit resolution. The number of donors typed differed by locus, with roughly 620-630 for A, B, C, DRB1 and DQB1, around 500 for DQA1, about 610 for DPA1, and over 400 for DPB1. Because of strong linkage in the cohort, roughly five DR-DQ haplotypes were treated as single units for association and clustering. Among under 450 genotyped donors of the cohort, an average of around 240,000 unique TCR beta nucleotide sequences were sequenced per donor, around a sixth of them non-productive. What the work shows at the level of the full study, not this receptor alone: Correlated functional status among segregating V segments might be attributable to linkage disequilibrium, but an unknown experimental factor could not be ruled out. In a later analysis, TCR association rates were found to vary across HLA loci, with the most associated TCRs seen for DRB1 alleles and the fewest for HLA-C alleles. Because some donors lacked HLA typing at each locus, the association tests relied only on the typed subset. A later analysis reported that several top co-occurrence clusters appeared linked to parvovirus B19, influenza, CMV and Epstein-Barr virus. A group of highly shared sequence variants was considered likely to be a technical artifact of the sequencing pipeline. The only immune exposure information available for the cohort was CMV serostatus. Presence/absence analyses assumed roughly uniform sequencing depth across donors, an assumption that may not hold. While some public TCRs were present in many individuals, most TCR sequences turned up only very rarely across donors. A total of fewer than 200 TCR beta chains were listed by the study as associated with cytomegalovirus. Because the 87-base-pair reads could not distinguish some IMGT-functional V segments, including TRBV6-2 and TRBV6-3, those segments were excluded. An association between a missense DCLRE1C variant and V-gene and J-gene trimming of TCR beta chains was found in a later genetic analysis and replicated in an independent cohort. The cohort was sequenced for TCR beta chains only, and without alpha or paired-chain data the features that could be detected were limited. A later analysis found that most CMV-associated TCR beta chains appeared HLA-restricted, with HLA associations seemingly driven largely by CMV exposure. A later analysis associated around 16,000 TCR beta sequences with specific HLA alleles at a false discovery rate of 0.05. When HLA alleles, especially DR and DQ, strongly co-occurred, attributing TCR associations to individual alleles was difficult. In an earlier analysis of more than 450 of the donors, most TCR beta V segments were observed in productive rearrangements about 90% or about 30% of the time, broadly matching IMGT annotations. The classifier was reported to diagnose cytomegalovirus status with high specificity and sensitivity in both the original cohort and the validation cohort. The authors suggested that the approach could potentially be extended to other disease states and immunological phenotypes. A further reported finding was that TCR beta sequences accurately predicted the HLA-A and HLA-B alleles for most subjects in the first cohort. In vitro tests confirmed that a few of the cytomegalovirus-associated TCR beta chains recognize cytomegalovirus antigens. Compared with the approximately 670-donor mean, donors in an Asian-associated ancestry cluster had fewer N-insertions in productive TCRs, according to a later genetic analysis. About 15 rarely observed V segments, including chromosome 9 orphons, were excluded from the earlier analysis of some 590 of the donors because counts were too low. In a later analysis, HLA-associated TCR beta chains were found to be more clonally expanded and to have lower generation probabilities than equally common non-associated chains.

The cohort was made up of 666 healthy bone marrow donors. At the time of sampling, all cohort members were nominally healthy, though unrecorded immune exposures were likely present. The donor was CMV seronegative and was included in the group of under 450 seronegative cohort members. Each donor provided a peripheral blood sample, and peripheral blood mononuclear cells were used for TCR beta sequencing. Genomic DNA extraction from the blood cell samples was performed with the Qiagen DNeasy Blood Extraction Kit. Library creation used the immunoSEQ multiplex PCR assay. For the multiplex PCR, a mixture combining 60 forward primers for TCR Vbeta segments and 13 reverse primers for TCR Jbeta segments was used. The CDR3 region of rearranged TCR beta genes was amplified from genomic DNA with a multiplex PCR assay. On the Illumina HiSeq System, the amplified TCR beta libraries were sequenced as 87-base-pair reads. On the authors' methods: A later analysis counted tens of millions of unique TCR beta chains across the 700 or so repertoires, and some 11 million of these chains were shared by at least two donors. Raw reads were error-corrected and collapsed into unique sequences with a nearest-neighbor algorithm that merged closely related sequences to remove PCR and sequencing errors. Alignment of CDR3 sequences to IMGT reference sequences was used to assign V, D and J gene segments. For a sequence to be retained, a match of at least six nucleotides was required to both a V gene segment and a J gene segment. A rearrangement was called productive if the CDR3 had no stop codons and remained in frame with V and J, and every other rearrangement was called non-productive. Following IMGT convention, CDR3 was defined as the stretch from the second conserved V-encoded cysteine to the conserved J-encoded phenylalanine. Sequences without an unambiguous match to a single V gene segment were excluded from the earlier analysis of a few hundred of the donors. An earlier analysis of over 450 of the donors classified V segments as functional when productive rearrangements were above 56.7% and as segregating when the standard deviation between donors was above 5%. To diagnose cytomegalovirus status from the catalog of TCR beta chain sequences, a statistical classification framework was built. A later analysis assigned V and J genes by comparing TCR nucleotide sequences with IMGT/GENE-DB human TR gene sequences. In a later analysis, CDR3 sequences and most-parsimonious VDJ recombination scenarios were assigned using the TCRdist pipeline. A later analysis defined each TCR beta chain by its CDR3 amino acid sequence plus V-gene family, and excluded reads lacking a unique V-gene family. To address suspected cross-contamination and a sequencing artifact, a later analysis removed approximately 600 highly shared, low-generation-probability nucleotide sequences. In a later analysis, a clonal expansion index for each public chain was calculated from normalized within-repertoire ranks of inferred template counts. Generation probabilities in a later analysis came from a VDJ recombination model fitted to out-of-frame rearrangements, and those results were checked against IGoR. In a later analysis, hypergeometric tests were used to score TCR-TCR, TCR-HLA and TCR-CMV co-occurrence, with a repertoire-size bias correction applied to TCR pairs. In a later analysis, false discovery rates were estimated by permuting HLA or CMV assignments 20 times. In a later analysis, co-occurring TCRs were grouped using DBSCAN, and TCRdist sequence similarity was added for clustering within HLA-allele-positive subsets. Repertoires with fewer than 30,000 or more than 120,000 public chains, plus five repertoires with anomalous nucleotide sharing, were excluded from co-occurrence clustering. TCRdb mirrors the immuneACCESS table, restricted to in-frame sequences. Some clones are absent from its copies; in checked studies, under half trace to an unresolved V gene, and the reason for the others is unknown. V and J calls and clone size follow that table, whereas D and trimming were derived from the DNA. The sample profile shows under 200,000 clones; 80% to 90% of them were found once. Less than 0.35% of the sample belongs to the ten largest clones.

V is reduced by 3 bases and J by 3 bases, leaving a spacing of 21 bases between them. The CDR3 sequence holds 18 residues, the cysteine and phenylalanine included. This entry keeps only the CDR3 DNA: 54 bases, framed from base 1. The germline V gene provides CDR1 MDHEN and CDR2 SYDVKM. As for this clone: No cognate antigen has been identified for it. Base qualities are not provided; no much larger clone lies one nucleotide away.

The sample taken for sequencing was PBMCs. The rearrangement combines TRBV28 with TRBJ2-1, and the D gene may be TRBD1, 5 bases matching. This TCR was sampled from a woman aged 30 to 39 in good health and CMV-seronegative. The base sequence is TGTGCCAGCAGTTTGGTCTTACTCGGAGACAGTGACTACAATGAGCAGTTCTTC. It encodes CASSLVLLGDSDYNEQFF.